This T cell receptor (beta chain) was profiled in a study of T cell changes during pregnancy in multiple sclerosis. Trimming took 3 bases from V and 5 from J; bases not matched to a gene: 6. This CDR3 has 15 amino acids. Germline assignment: CDR1 SEHNR and CDR2 FQNEAQ (reference sequence). This clone is a singleton in its sample. Here immunoSEQ multiplex PCR was the method, and the copy in TCRdb shows in-frame clones only, minus some. Of about 73,000 clones listed, almost 95% are singletons. This chain connects TRBV7-9 to TRBJ2-1; 8 nucleotides agree with TRBD2. The sequencing used peripheral blood, collected in the third trimester of pregnancy. The clonotype was recovered from a female donor in good health, enrolled as a control in a pregnancy study. This chain's CDR3 is CASSFSGGGDNEQFF. The CDR3 DNA reads as TGTGCCAGCAGCTTCAGCGGGGGCGGAGACAATGAGCAGTTCTTC.